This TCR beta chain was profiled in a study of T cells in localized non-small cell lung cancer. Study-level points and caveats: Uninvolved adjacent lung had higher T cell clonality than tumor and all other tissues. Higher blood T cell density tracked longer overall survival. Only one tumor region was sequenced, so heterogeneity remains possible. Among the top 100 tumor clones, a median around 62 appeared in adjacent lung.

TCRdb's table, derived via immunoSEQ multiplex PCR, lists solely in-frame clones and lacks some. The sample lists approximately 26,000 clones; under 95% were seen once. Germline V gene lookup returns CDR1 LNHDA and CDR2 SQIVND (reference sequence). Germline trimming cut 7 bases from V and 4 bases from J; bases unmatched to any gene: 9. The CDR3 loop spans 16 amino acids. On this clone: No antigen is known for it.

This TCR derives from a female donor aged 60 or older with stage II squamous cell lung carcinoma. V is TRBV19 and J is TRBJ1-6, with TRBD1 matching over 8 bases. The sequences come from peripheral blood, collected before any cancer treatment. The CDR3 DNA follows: TGTGCCAGTAAGATGGGGGACAGGAGGTATAATTCACCCCTCCACTTT. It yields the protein CASKMGDRRYNSPLHF.